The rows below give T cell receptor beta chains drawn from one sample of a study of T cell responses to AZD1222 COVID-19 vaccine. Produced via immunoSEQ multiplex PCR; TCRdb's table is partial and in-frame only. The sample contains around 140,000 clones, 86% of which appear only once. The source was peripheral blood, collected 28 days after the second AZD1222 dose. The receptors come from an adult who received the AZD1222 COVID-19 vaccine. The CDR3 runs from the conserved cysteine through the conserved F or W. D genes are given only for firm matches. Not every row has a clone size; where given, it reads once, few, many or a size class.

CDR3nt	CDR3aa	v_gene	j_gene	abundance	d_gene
TGTGCCAGCAGCAGGGGAGAGCAGTACTTC	CASSRGEQYF	TRBV6-5	TRBJ2-7	-	-
TGCAGCGTTGCTAGTATGGGCAATGAGCAGTTCTTC	CSVASMGNEQFF	TRBV29-1	TRBJ2-1	-	-
TGTGCCAGCAGCGCCGGACCAGACGATGAGCAGTTCTTC	CASSAGPDDEQFF	TRBV5-4	TRBJ2-1	-	-
TGTGCCAGCAGTGAAAACAGGGGGCGGGATGGCTACACCTTC	CASSENRGRDGYTF	TRBV6-1	TRBJ1-2	-	TRBD1
TGTGCCAGCAGCAGATCGGGGCTTCCGAGCGGGGAGCTGTTTTTT	CASSRSGLPSGELFF	TRBV11-2	TRBJ2-2	-	-
TGTGCCAGCAGCTTGGGATACGAGCAGTACTTC	CASSLGYEQYF	TRBV5-8	TRBJ2-7	-	-
TGTGCCAGCAGTTTCCTCGGCCCACCTAGCGGGAGGGCTGAGCAGTTCTTC	CASSFLGPPSGRAEQFF	TRBV27	TRBJ2-1	-	TRBD2
TGTGCCAGCAGCAAAAACGGACAGGGCCATGGCTACACCTTC	CASSKNGQGHGYTF	TRBV6-5	TRBJ1-2	-	TRBD1
TGTGCCAGCAGTTTAAGTCGGCGGACAAATTCACCCCTCCACTTT	CASSLSRRTNSPLHF	TRBV28	TRBJ1-6	-	-
TGTGCCAGCAGTTCGACGACAGGGATAACTAATGAAAAACTGTTTTTT	CASSSTTGITNEKLFF	TRBV28	TRBJ1-4	-	TRBD1
TGTGCTAGTGGTTCGGGCAGAATTAGCAATCAGCCCCAGCATTTT	CASGSGRISNQPQHF	TRBV12-5	TRBJ1-5	once	-
TGTGCCAGCAGCTTGGGGGCTAATCGGGGGGGCGAGCAGTACTTC	CASSLGANRGGEQYF	TRBV5-8	TRBJ2-7	-	TRBD2
TGTGCCAGTAGTATCCGGACAGGGCTGGGCACTGAAGCTTTCTTT	CASSIRTGLGTEAFF	TRBV19	TRBJ1-1	-	TRBD1
TGTGCCAGTAGTAACCAGGTTGGGGGAGGGTCACCCCTCCACTTT	CASSNQVGGGSPLHF	TRBV19	TRBJ1-6	once	-
TGTGCCAGCAGTCGGACAGCTACCTATGGCTACACCTTC	CASSRTATYGYTF	TRBV27	TRBJ1-2	-	-
TGTGCCACCAGCATAGGACAGGGAAACTATGGCTACACCTTC	CATSIGQGNYGYTF	TRBV15	TRBJ1-2	-	TRBD1
TGTGCCAGTAGTATCGGACTCTTCACAGATACGCAGTATTTT	CASSIGLFTDTQYF	TRBV19	TRBJ2-3	-	-
TGTGCCAGCAGTTTAGGGGGGGGCGCAGGCTACACCTTC	CASSLGGGAGYTF	TRBV27	TRBJ1-2	-	-
TGTGCCAGCAGCCAAATGACAGCGAACACCGGGGAGCTGTTTTTT	CASSQMTANTGELFF	TRBV7-8	TRBJ2-2	few	-
TGTGCCATCAGTGAGCACGAGGGGTCGGATACGCAGTATTTT	CAISEHEGSDTQYF	TRBV10-3	TRBJ2-3	-	-
TGTGCCAGTAGTATAGGGGGATCCGAGGGGGGCCAGCCCCAGCATTTT	CASSIGGSEGGQPQHF	TRBV19	TRBJ1-5	-	-
TGTGCCAGCAGTTACCGGACCGTAACTAATGAAAAACTGTTTTTT	CASSYRTVTNEKLFF	TRBV6-5	TRBJ1-4	-	-
TGCGCCAGCAGCTTGGGCTTGACGGGAGGCAACACCGGGGAGCTGTTTTTT	CASSLGLTGGNTGELFF	TRBV5-1	TRBJ2-2	-	TRBD2
TGTGCCAGCAGCATTAGCGGGAGGGCCCCGCAGTATTTT	CASSISGRAPQYF	TRBV6-5	TRBJ2-3	-	TRBD2
TGCGCCAGCAGCTCCCGGCGGGGGGGCCCCCTCCCCGATACGCAGTATTTT	CASSSRRGGPLPDTQYF	TRBV5-1	TRBJ2-3	once	TRBD2
TGTGCCAGCAGCCAAGATGGGGCGGCTGCGGATGAGCAGTTCTTC	CASSQDGAAADEQFF	TRBV4-2	TRBJ2-1	-	-
TGTGCCAGCAGCTTCGGCTTGGCGGGACTGGCTAACTATGGCTACACCTTC	CASSFGLAGLANYGYTF	TRBV5-4	TRBJ1-2	-	-
TGTGCCAGCAGTGGCGCTAGCGGGGTACCAGATACGCAGTATTTT	CASSGASGVPDTQYF	TRBV2	TRBJ2-3	once	TRBD2
TGTGCCAGTAGTGACAGGGGTGGGACCGGGGAGCTGTTTTTT	CASSDRGGTGELFF	TRBV19	TRBJ2-2	-	TRBD1
TGTGCCAGCAGTCCCAGGGGGAACACTGAAGCTTTCTTT	CASSPRGNTEAFF	TRBV28	TRBJ1-1	-	-
TGTGCCAGCAGTCCCCGTCCCGGATCGGCGGCACAAGAGACCCAGTACTTC	CASSPRPGSAAQETQYF	TRBV27	TRBJ2-5	-	-
TGTGCCAGCAGTGAATTCGGACAGGGGGTCTACGAGCAGTACTTC	CASSEFGQGVYEQYF	TRBV25-1	TRBJ2-7	-	TRBD1
TGTGCCAGCAGCCAAGATGAGGGAGAGACCCAGTACTTC	CASSQDEGETQYF	TRBV3-1/TRBV3-2	TRBJ2-5	few	-
TGTGCCAGCTCACCCTGGACTAGCGCTCAAGAGACCCAGTACTTC	CASSPWTSAQETQYF	TRBV18	TRBJ2-5	once	TRBD2
TGTGCCAGCATTGGGGCCTCCACCGGGGGCTACACCTTC	CASIGASTGGYTF	TRBV6-5	TRBJ1-2	-	-
TGTGCCAGCAGTTACTCGATGGGACAGGGGCCAGATACGCAGTATTTT	CASSYSMGQGPDTQYF	TRBV6-5	TRBJ2-3	few	TRBD1
TGTGCCAGCAGCCAAGGACAGGCGAACACTGAAGCTTTCTTT	CASSQGQANTEAFF	TRBV3-1/TRBV3-2	TRBJ1-1	once	-
TGCGCCAGCAGCCCAACCTTTATAGCCGGGGGCAACTCTGGAAACACCATATATTTT	CASSPTFIAGGNSGNTIYF	TRBV5-1	TRBJ1-3	-	-
TGTGCCAGCAGTTTAGCTGGAAATCAGCCCCAGCATTTT	CASSLAGNQPQHF	TRBV27	TRBJ1-5	once	-
TGTGCCAGCTCTGCAGTGGGGGGGACTGGCTACACCTTC	CASSAVGGTGYTF	TRBV18	TRBJ1-2	-	-
TGTGCCAGCAGCTTAGGGACAGTCTCTGGAAACACCATATATTTT	CASSLGTVSGNTIYF	TRBV7-8	TRBJ1-3	-	-
TGTGCCAGTAGTATAGAGGGGCCGGGACTTCAATCCACGGAGACCCAGTACTTC	CASSIEGPGLQSTETQYF	TRBV19	TRBJ2-5	-	-
TGTGCCAGCAGTGAAGCGTTGGTCCAAAGGGCGTGGGAAAGAAACACCATATATTTT	CASSEALVQRAWERNTIYF	TRBV6-1	TRBJ1-3	-	-
TGTGCCAGTAGTATAGGGACTAGCGGGAGTGCTGAGCAGTTCTTC	CASSIGTSGSAEQFF	TRBV19	TRBJ2-1	once	TRBD2
TGTGCCAGCAGAACCCCAGGGGAAAACACCGGGGAGCTGTTTTTT	CASRTPGENTGELFF	TRBV2	TRBJ2-2	few	-
TGCGCCAGCAGCCCCCTTAGGGGGGAACGAGCTTTCTTT	CASSPLRGERAFF	TRBV4-1	TRBJ1-1	-	-
TGTGCCACCAGTGAACGGGGGAGCTCTGGAAACACCATATATTTT	CATSERGSSGNTIYF	TRBV24-1	TRBJ1-3	-	-
TGTGCCAGCAGCTTAGCTAACTATGGCTACACCTTC	CASSLANYGYTF	TRBV7-8	TRBJ1-2	once	-
TGCGCCAGCAGCTTGGGGTACCCCGCAGGACAATCAGATACGCAGTATTTT	CASSLGYPAGQSDTQYF	TRBV5-1	TRBJ2-3	once	-
TGTGCCAGCAGCTTGTCGGCGGACGATAGCAATCAGCCCCAGCATTTT	CASSLSADDSNQPQHF	TRBV5-6	TRBJ1-5	-	-
TGTGCCAGTAAGTCGGGAGGAGGAAACACCATATATTTT	CASKSGGGNTIYF	TRBV19	TRBJ1-3	-	-
TGTGCCAGCAGCGCCTCTAGCGGGGGGGCCACCCGGTCAGATACGCAGTATTTT	CASSASSGGATRSDTQYF	TRBV9	TRBJ2-3	-	TRBD2
TGTGCCAGCAGCTCCCACGTTTACGAGCAGTACTTC	CASSSHVYEQYF	TRBV4-2	TRBJ2-7	few	-
TGTGCCAGCAGTTTAGGACAGGGGAGCACTGAAGCTTTCTTT	CASSLGQGSTEAFF	TRBV27	TRBJ1-1	-	TRBD1